What follows is one TCR beta chain and its context. The CDR3 consists of 13 residues. Germline V gives CDR1 SGHNT, CDR2 YYREEE (reference sequence). V dropped 4 bases and J dropped 6; count of bases not matched to a gene: 5. This specimen comes from a study of CD4+ T cells in melanoma. TCRdb's table, derived via immunoSEQ multiplex PCR, lists solely in-frame clones and lacks some. The sample comprises 50,000 or so clones, 89% of which are singletons, and roughly 10% rests with the top ten. The receptor comes from a human donor with melanoma. This chain links TRBV5-4 with TRBJ1-2; 8 nucleotides match TRBD1. The sequenced material came from peripheral blood. This CDR3 is CASSKGQGDGYTF. The CDR3, as DNA: TGTGCCAGCAGCAAAGGACAGGGTGATGGCTACACCTTC.